This entry describes one T cell receptor beta chain. TCRdb's copy holds only in-frame clones and misses some; the assay was immunoSEQ multiplex PCR. The sample contains approximately 470,000 clones, around 85% of which appear only once. Germline CDR1 and CDR2: KGHDR and SFDVKD. V lost 8 bases and J 5 bases, leaving 5 bases between the germline ends. The length of the CDR3 is 10 residues. The entry originates in a study of blood T cell repertoires in COVID-19. The clonotype was recovered from a human donor in a cohort sampled during active COVID-19. The chain employs TRBV24-1 and TRBJ1-1; possibly TRBD1 for D (5 bases). The sample taken for sequencing was peripheral blood. The CDR3 nucleotides are TGTGCCACCAAGGGGACTGAAGCTTTCTTT. This translates into CATKGTEAFF.